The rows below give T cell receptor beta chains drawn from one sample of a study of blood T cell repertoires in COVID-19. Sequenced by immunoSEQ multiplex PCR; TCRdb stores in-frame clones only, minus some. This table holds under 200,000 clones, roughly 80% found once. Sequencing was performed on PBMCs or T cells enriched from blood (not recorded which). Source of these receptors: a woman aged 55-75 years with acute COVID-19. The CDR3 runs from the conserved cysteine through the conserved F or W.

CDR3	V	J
CASSFYRLAGFSSTDTQYF	TRBV7-9	TRBJ2-3
CAISGYSYEQYF	TRBV10-3	TRBJ2-7
CAWRRELKETQYF	TRBV30	TRBJ2-5
CASSLPGKFTDTQYF	TRBV3-1/TRBV3-2	TRBJ2-3
CASSNTRGNLYGYTF	TRBV3-1/TRBV3-2	TRBJ1-2
CASSTPGLAVYEQYF	TRBV18	TRBJ2-7
CASSQAETQYF	TRBV14	TRBJ2-5
CASSFGAGGREQFF	TRBV7-9	TRBJ2-1
CASGDRGAKNIQYF	TRBV3-1/TRBV3-2	TRBJ2-4
CASTDRVNSPLHF	TRBV12-3/TRBV12-4	TRBJ1-6
CASTKAGYSDTQYF	TRBV27	TRBJ2-3
CASSPQGSPNQPQHF	TRBV6-5	TRBJ1-5
CASSYSVGGPITEAFF	TRBV6-5	TRBJ1-1
CASSLSRSNGYTF	TRBV12-3/TRBV12-4	TRBJ1-2
CASSHVSTGGEDEKLFF	TRBV4-3	TRBJ1-4
CASSPPGQTRSGNTIYF	TRBV18	TRBJ1-3
CASSDRLRIQGYTF	TRBV6-1	TRBJ1-2
CASSDGGLNTEAFF	TRBV25-1	TRBJ1-1
CASSLPEGTEAFF	TRBV5-1	TRBJ1-1
CASSEGGGTDTQYF	TRBV2	TRBJ2-3
CASSTTGSNSPLHF	TRBV6-5	TRBJ1-6
CASSQAGQGWETQYF	TRBV14	TRBJ2-5
CASSSGHMEPYYGYTF	TRBV28	TRBJ1-2
CASSPTAGGDYGYTF	TRBV28	TRBJ1-2
CAISLTRSGGAGNSEQYF	TRBV10-3	TRBJ2-7
CASSLPGTGTGELFF	TRBV4-1	TRBJ2-2
CASSLVVNTNTGELFF	TRBV5-6	TRBJ2-2
CAWSLATGADSNQPQHF	TRBV30	TRBJ1-5
CASSYAFAPSDEQYF	TRBV6-5	TRBJ2-7
CASTGRYEQYF	TRBV6-5	TRBJ2-7
CASTPRGGMEIQYF	TRBV7-9	TRBJ2-4
CASSLAQGAHSPLHF	TRBV7-2	TRBJ1-6
CASTLGGGVNEQFF	TRBV13	TRBJ2-1
CASSKRPRGEAFF	TRBV7-9	TRBJ1-1
CASKRELGRHQPQHF	TRBV6-5	TRBJ1-5
CAISEGPDQPQHF	TRBV10-3	TRBJ1-5
CASSIRLAGGTSNYEQYF	TRBV5-5	TRBJ2-7